This T cell receptor (beta chain) was sequenced in a study of shared clonotypes between healthy human individuals. TCRdb's table, derived via immunoSEQ multiplex PCR, lists solely in-frame clones and lacks some. The sample holds 400,000 to 600,000 clones, 75% to 85% seen once. This CDR3 region has 14 residues. The V and J ends lost 2 bases and 10 bases respectively, with 16 bases between them. Germline CDR1 reads SGHRS; CDR2 reads YFSETQ. Specimen: PBMCs. The origin of this receptor is a woman between 40 and 50 years old in good health. Some clones in this sample may be carry-over from other donors' samples. The chain combines TRBV5-1 with TRBJ2-1; D possibly corresponds to TRBD2 (6 bases). CDR3 sequence (DNA): TGCGCCAGCAGCTTTGCGGGGACCCCCAGGGAGCAGTTCTTC. Translation gives CASSFAGTPREQFF.